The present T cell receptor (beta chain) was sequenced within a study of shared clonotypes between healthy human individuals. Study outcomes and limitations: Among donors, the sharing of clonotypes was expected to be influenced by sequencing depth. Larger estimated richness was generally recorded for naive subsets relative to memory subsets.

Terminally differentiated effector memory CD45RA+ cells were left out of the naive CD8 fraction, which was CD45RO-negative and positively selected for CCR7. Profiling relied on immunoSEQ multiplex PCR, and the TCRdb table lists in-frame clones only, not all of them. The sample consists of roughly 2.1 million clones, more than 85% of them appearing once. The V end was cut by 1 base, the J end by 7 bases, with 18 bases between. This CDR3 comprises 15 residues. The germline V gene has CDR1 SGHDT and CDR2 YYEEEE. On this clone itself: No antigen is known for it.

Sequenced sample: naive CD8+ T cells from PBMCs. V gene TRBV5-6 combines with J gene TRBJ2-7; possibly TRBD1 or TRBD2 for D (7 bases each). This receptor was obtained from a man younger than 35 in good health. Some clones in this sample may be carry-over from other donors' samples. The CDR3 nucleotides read TGTGCCAGCAGCTTGTTGGTGGGCAGGGGGGGAGAGCAGTACTTC. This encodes CASSLLVGRGGEQYF.